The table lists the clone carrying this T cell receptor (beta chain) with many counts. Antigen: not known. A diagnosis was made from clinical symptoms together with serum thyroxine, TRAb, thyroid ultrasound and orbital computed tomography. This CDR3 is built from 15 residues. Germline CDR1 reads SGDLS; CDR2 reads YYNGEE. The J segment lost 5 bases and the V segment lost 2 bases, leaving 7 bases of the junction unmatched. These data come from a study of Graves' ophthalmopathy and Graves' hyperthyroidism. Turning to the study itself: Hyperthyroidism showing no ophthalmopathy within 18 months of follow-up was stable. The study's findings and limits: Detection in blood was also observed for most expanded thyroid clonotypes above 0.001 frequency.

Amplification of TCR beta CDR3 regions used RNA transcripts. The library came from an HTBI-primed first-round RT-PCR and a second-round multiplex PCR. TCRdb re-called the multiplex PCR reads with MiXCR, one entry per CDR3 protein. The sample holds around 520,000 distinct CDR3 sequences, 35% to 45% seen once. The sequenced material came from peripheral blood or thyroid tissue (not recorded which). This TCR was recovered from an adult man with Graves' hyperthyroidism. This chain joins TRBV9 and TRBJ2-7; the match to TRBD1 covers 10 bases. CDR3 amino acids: CASSVTGTGVNEQYF. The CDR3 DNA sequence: TGTGCCAGCAGCGTTACCGGGACAGGGGTAAACGAGCAGTACTTC.